The clone carrying this T cell receptor (beta chain) occurred a few times. Germline CDR1 and CDR2: SGHRS and YFSETQ. This CDR3 is 12 amino acids long. With 4 bases clipped from V and 8 bases from J, the junction kept 4 bases outside the gene matches. The data are from a study of T-cell reconstitution after alpha-beta-depleted transplantation in children. Using unique molecular identifiers, the investigators prepared the TCRbeta library. TCRdb used MiXCR to reprocess the PCR reads, holding one entry per CDR3 protein. This sample has 350,000 to 400,000 distinct CDR3 sequences; roughly 14% occur once, and the top ten carry around 4.5%.

The receptor was isolated from a human donor who donated a stem cell graft to a child with Fanconi anemia. Here the sequenced sample was PBMCs, taken from the stem cell graft. The chain uses TRBV5-1 and TRBJ1-1; the match to TRBD1 covers 8 bases. The CDR3 loop is CASSIGQGEAFF. The CDR3 region has the DNA TGCGCCAGCAGCATTGGACAGGGCGAAGCTTTCTTT.